This T cell receptor (beta chain) emerged from a study of T cell responses to AZD1222 COVID-19 vaccine. Broader study findings: White British ancestry dominated among donors, who included more females, and clonal diversity was possibly underestimated.

The protocol was immunoSEQ multiplex PCR, while the TCRdb copy is restricted to in-frame clones and leaves out a portion. The sample has about 120,000 clones, less than 90% seen once. Looked up from germline, CDR1 is MNHEY and CDR2 is SVGEGT. The CDR3 totals 16 residues. V lost 6 bases and J lost 4, with 22 bases in between. In regard to this clone: Its cognate antigen is unknown.

The source material was peripheral blood, sampled on day 0 of AZD1222 vaccination. This receptor was obtained from an adult in good health. The chain has TRBV6-2 or TRBV6-3 and TRBJ2-7, with a weak D call TRBD2 (7 bases). The CDR3 nucleotides are TGTGCCAGCAGCCCAGGTCCCGGACTAGGGGGTTACGAGCAGTACTTC. Amino acid sequence: CASSPGPGLGGYEQYF.